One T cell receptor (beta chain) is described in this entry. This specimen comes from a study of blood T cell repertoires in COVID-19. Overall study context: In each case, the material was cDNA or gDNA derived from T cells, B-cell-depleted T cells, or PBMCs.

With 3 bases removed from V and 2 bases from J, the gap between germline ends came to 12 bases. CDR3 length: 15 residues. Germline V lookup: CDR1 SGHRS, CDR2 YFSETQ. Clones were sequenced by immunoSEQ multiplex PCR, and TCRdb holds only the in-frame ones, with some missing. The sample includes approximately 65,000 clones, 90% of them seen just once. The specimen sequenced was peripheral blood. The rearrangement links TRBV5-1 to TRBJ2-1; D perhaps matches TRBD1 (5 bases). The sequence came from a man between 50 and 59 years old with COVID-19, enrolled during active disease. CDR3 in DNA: TGCGCCAGCAGCTCGAGGCAGGGAACCTACAATGAGCAGTTCTTC. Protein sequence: CASSSRQGTYNEQFF.